The 31 T cell receptor beta chains below come from one sample, sequenced in a study of blood T cell repertoires in COVID-19. Assay used: immunoSEQ multiplex PCR; TCRdb lists only in-frame clones, some missing. The data contain tens of thousands of clones, less than 90% of them seen just once; the ten biggest clones take up 11%. The sequenced material came from peripheral blood. Source of these receptors: a human donor in a cohort sampled during active COVID-19.

The rearrangement links TRBV5-6 to TRBJ2-7, with 7 bases matching TRBD1. Germline V gene sequence: CDR1 SGHDT, CDR2 YYEEEE. The CDR3 sequence is 14 residues long. J lost 2 bases, V lost 3 bases, and 5 bases had no gene match. The CDR3 DNA follows: TGTGCCAGCAGCTCGACGGGACAGCCCTACGAGCAGTACTTC. Translation gives CASSSTGQPYEQYF.

The CDR3 protein is CASSLALTGYGYTF. The CDR3 region has the DNA TGCGCCAGCAGCTTGGCTTTGACAGGCTATGGCTACACCTTC. The rearrangement joins TRBV5-1 to TRBJ1-2, with a tentative D call TRBD1 (6 bases). Germline V lookup: CDR1 SGHRS, CDR2 YFSETQ. V was cut by 0 bases and J by 4 bases, with 10 bases left in between. This CDR3 has 14 amino acids.

The chain couples TRBV7-2 to TRBJ2-7; 10 bases are shared with TRBD1. The CDR3 runs 16 residues. Germline CDR1 reads SGHTA; CDR2 reads FQGNSA. J gave up 4 bases and V 1 base, and 7 bases lay outside the gene matches. CDR3 in DNA: TGTGCCAGCAGCTTAGGCCCGGGACAGGGGATGTACGAGCAGTACTTC. As protein: CASSLGPGQGMYEQYF. The whole variable domain, filled in from reference TRBV7-2 and TRBJ2-7, reads GAGVSQSPSNKVTEKGKDVELRCDPISGHTALYWYRQSLGQGLEFLIYFQGNSAPDKSGLPSDRFSAERTGGSVSTLTIQRTQQEDSAVYLCASSLGPGQGMYEQYFGPGTRLTVT.

This rearrangement joins TRBV30 to TRBJ2-3, with 9 bases identical to TRBD2. J gave up 2 bases and V 0 bases, and 3 bases lay outside the gene matches. This CDR3 is 15 amino acids long. Per germline, CDR1 GTSNPN and CDR2 SVGIG (reference sequence). CDR3 residues: CAWSVLAGSTDTQYF. Written as DNA, the CDR3 is TGTGCCTGGAGTGTCCTAGCGGGGTCCACAGATACGCAGTATTTT.

This clone was seen just once. The CDR3 DNA reads as TGTGCCAGTAGTCCGTCAGGTAGAGTGGACACAGATACGCAGTATTTT. It codes for CASSPSGRVDTDTQYF. The chain links TRBV19 to TRBJ2-3; D gene uncertain. The germline V gene encodes CDR1 LNHDA and CDR2 SQIVND (reference sequence). With 5 bases removed from V and 2 bases from J, the gap between germline ends came to 17 bases. CDR3 length: 16 amino acids.

V gene TRBV6-2 or TRBV6-3 combines with J gene TRBJ1-5; D unresolved. In germline, CDR1 is MNHEY, CDR2 SVGEGT. The CDR3 is 12 amino acids. The germline V and J ends were trimmed by 6 bases and 3 bases, with 6 bases remaining between them. The CDR3 nucleotides read TGTGCCAGCAGCCGGGCCAATCAGCCCCAGCATTTT. Amino acids: CASSRANQPQHF.

J is TRBJ1-4 and V is TRBV7-6; 10 bases match TRBD1. Germline-derived CDR1 and CDR2 are SGHVS and FNYEAQ. With V trimmed by 1 base and J by 3 bases, 2 bases remained unmatched. The CDR3 length is 16 residues. The CDR3 DNA sequence: TGTGCCAGCAGCTTAGGGACAGGGGGTTCTAATGAAAAACTGTTTTTT. Its protein product is CASSLGTGGSNEKLFF. Drawing the rest from reference TRBV7-6 and TRBJ1-4, the complete variable domain is GAGVSQSPRYKVTKRGQDVALRCDPISGHVSLYWYRQALGQGPEFLTYFNYEAQQDKSGLPNDRFSAERPEGSISTLTIQRTEQRDSAMYRCASSLGTGGSNEKLFFGSGTQLSVL.

The chain has TRBV5-1 and TRBJ2-1; no clear D. V lost 0 bases and J 3 bases, leaving 10 bases between the germline ends. This CDR3 spans 15 amino acids. Looked up from germline, CDR1 is SGHRS and CDR2 is YFSETQ. CDR3: CASSLAPSVYNEQFF. The CDR3 bases are TGCGCCAGCAGCTTGGCCCCGTCGGTCTACAATGAGCAGTTCTTC.

The chain's CDR3 is CASSSQTGGNTEAFF. In nucleotides, the CDR3 is TGTGCCAGCAGTTCCCAGACAGGGGGGAACACTGAAGCTTTCTTT. This chain links TRBV6-5 with TRBJ1-1; 9 bases align to TRBD1. This CDR3 has 15 amino acids. The trim removed 4 bases at V and 1 base at J, leaving 4 bases unmatched. CDR1 is MNHEY and CDR2 is SVGAGI in the germline V gene.

V and J are TRBV28 and TRBJ2-3; D gene unclear. Trimming removed 8 bases from V and 0 bases from J, with 27 bases in between. Germline CDR1 is MDHEN and CDR2 is SYDVKM. This CDR3 contains 19 residues. CDR3 coding DNA: TGTGCCAGCGGGTTTACGGGTGGTGACCCCCTCTCTAGCACAGATACGCAGTATTTT. Protein sequence: CASGFTGGDPLSSTDTQYF.

The sample holds one count of this clone. The rearrangement links TRBV19 to TRBJ2-5, with 10 bases that match TRBD1. CDR3 length: 15 residues. Germline CDR1 is LNHDA and CDR2 is SQIVND (reference sequence). The V segment lost 5 bases and the J segment 4 bases; nucleotides outside the gene matches: 7. CDR3: CASSFRRDRGETQYF. CDR3 nucleotides: TGTGCCAGTAGTTTTCGCCGGGACAGGGGAGAGACCCAGTACTTC.

The chain joins TRBV5-1 to TRBJ1-2, with 7 bases that match TRBD1. The V and J ends lost 2 bases and 7 bases, in that order; junction bases with no gene match: 5. CDR3 length: 13 amino acids. Germline loops: CDR1 SGHRS, CDR2 YFSETQ. The CDR3 DNA is TGCGCCAGCAGCTTCCCAGGGGGAGGTGGCTACACCTTC. Translating gives CASSFPGGGGYTF.

This chain joins TRBV4-2 and TRBJ2-1, with D possibly TRBD1 on 7 matching bases. Germline V gene sequence: CDR1 LGHNA, CDR2 YNFKEQ. The CDR3 has 15 residues. The V and J ends lost 1 base and 7 bases respectively, with 14 bases between them. As DNA, the CDR3 is TGTGCCAGCAGCCAAGCCAGGACAGGAGGGAATGAGCAGTTCTTC. Its translation: CASSQARTGGNEQFF.

The rearrangement joins TRBV28 to TRBJ1-2; possible D gene TRBD1, 5 bases. The germline CDR1 and CDR2 sequences are MDHEN and SYDVKM. CDR3 length: 12 amino acids. The V end was cut by 10 bases, the J end by 1 base, with 10 bases between. The DNA of the CDR3 is TGTGCCATTTGGGGGGTTAACTATGGCTACACCTTC. This gives the protein CAIWGVNYGYTF.

The V gene is TRBV28, the J gene TRBJ2-4, with 9 bases that match TRBD1. J was trimmed by 6 bases and V by 5 bases; bases with no gene match: 11. Germline assignment: CDR1 MDHEN and CDR2 SYDVKM. This CDR3 comprises 16 residues. CDR3 nucleotides: TGTGCCAGCAGTACATCCGGTGGACAGGGGAGAAACATTCAGTACTTC. Residues: CASSTSGGQGRNIQYF.

This chain links TRBV11-3 with TRBJ2-2; D perhaps matches TRBD2 (5 bases). The CDR3 runs to 17 residues. Germline V gene data show CDR1 as SGHNT and CDR2 as YENEEA. Trimming took 0 bases from V and 4 from J, leaving 15 bases between them. CDR3 nucleotides: TGTGCCAGCAGCTTAGAGGCGGGCAGCTTAGGCACCGGGGAGCTGTTTTTT. It yields the protein CASSLEAGSLGTGELFF.

The V and J genes are TRBV4-3 and TRBJ2-7; D call uncertain. The V end was cut by 0 bases, the J end by 2 bases, with 8 bases between. Germline V gene data show CDR1 as LGHNA and CDR2 as YSLEER. The CDR3 runs 14 residues. The DNA of the CDR3 is TGCGCCAGCAGCCAAGAATGGGCTGCCTACGAGCAGTACTTC. Protein sequence: CASSQEWAAYEQYF.

The V and J genes are TRBV9 and TRBJ2-1; 7 bases align to TRBD2. Trimming removed 1 base from V and 6 bases from J; junction bases left unmatched: 7. Germline CDR1 SGDLS, CDR2 YYNGEE. The CDR3 consists of 15 residues. The CDR3: CASSVTLGEGNEQFF. CDR3 DNA sequence: TGTGCCAGCAGCGTAACTCTCGGGGAGGGCAATGAGCAGTTCTTC.

The chain employs TRBV3-1 (or the pseudogene TRBV3-2) and TRBJ2-3, with 10 bases lining up with TRBD2. CDR3 length: 17 amino acids. V shed 0 bases, J shed 0 bases, and the junction held 3 bases outside the gene matches. Germline-derived CDR1 and CDR2 are LGHDT and YNNKEL (reference sequence). The DNA of the CDR3 is TGTGCCAGCAGCCAAGATCTAGCGGGGGAAAGCACAGATACGCAGTATTTT. Translation: CASSQDLAGESTDTQYF.

The chain links TRBV24-1 to TRBJ2-7; D is unresolved. This CDR3 contains 13 residues. CDR1 and CDR2 from the germline V gene are KGHDR and SFDVKD. V lost 6 bases and J 6 bases, leaving 14 bases between the germline ends. In DNA, the CDR3 is TGTGCCACCAGTCGGCTAGATTTTGGCGAGCAGTACTTC. Protein sequence: CATSRLDFGEQYF.

This sequence joins TRBV6-7 and TRBJ2-7; 7 nucleotides match TRBD1. TRBV6-7 is reported as an ORF; its role is uncertain. The ends lost 8 bases at V and 5 bases at J; junction bases unmatched: 12. This CDR3 contains 14 residues. CDR3 sequence: CASVRDRAGDEQYF. Written as DNA, the CDR3 is TGTGCCAGCGTAAGAGACAGGGCCGGAGACGAGCAGTACTTC.

V gene TRBV2 combines with J gene TRBJ1-1; TRBD1 matches at 7 bases. Losses at the gene ends were 6 bases for V and 3 bases for J; bases not matched to a gene: 4. The germline V gene has CDR1 SNHLY and CDR2 FYNNEI. This CDR3 comprises 13 residues. The CDR3 DNA sequence: TGTGCCAGCAGGGACAGGTGGGACACTGAAGCTTTCTTT. Translated, it gives CASRDRWDTEAFF. Filled out from reference TRBV2 and TRBJ1-1, the complete variable domain reads EPEVTQTPSHQVTQMGQEVILRCVPISNHLYFYWYRQILGQKVEFLVSFYNNEISEKSEIFDDQFSVERPDGSNFTLKIRSTKLEDSAMYFCASRDRWDTEAFFGQGTRLTVV.

V gene TRBV6-5 combines with J gene TRBJ2-1; D may be TRBD2 (6 bases). The CDR3 consists of 15 residues. The V gene's germline CDR1 is MNHEY and CDR2 SVGAGI. The V gene lost 7 bases and the J gene lost 0 bases, with 13 bases spanning the gap. CDR3 nucleotides: TGTGCCAGCATTCCAGGGAGGCTCTCCTACAATGAGCAGTTCTTC. Protein product: CASIPGRLSYNEQFF.

This chain links TRBV2 with TRBJ1-3; D possibly corresponds to TRBD1 (5 bases). Germline CDR1 SNHLY, CDR2 FYNNEI. The CDR3 loop spans 15 amino acids. Trimming cost V 5 bases and J 3 bases, with 14 bases left between them. In DNA form, the CDR3 reads TGTGCCAGCAGTCCTAGGGGAGGGATTGGAAACACCATATATTTT. It is translated as CASSPRGGIGNTIYF.

The rearrangement links TRBV7-2 to TRBJ1-2; D ambiguous. The CDR3 is made up of 15 amino acids. The germline V gene encodes CDR1 SGHTA and CDR2 FQGNSA. V gave up 1 base and J gave up 4 bases, with 13 bases separating them. The CDR3 loop is CASSLVQGDGYGYTF. CDR3 DNA: TGTGCCAGCAGCTTAGTCCAAGGAGATGGCTATGGCTACACCTTC.

This clone was picked up one time. The CDR3: CASSPSSVTGAYGYTF. CDR3 DNA sequence: TGTGCCAGCAGCCCATCAAGCGTGACGGGAGCCTATGGCTACACCTTC. This chain links TRBV11-2 with TRBJ1-2; D not certain. Trimming stripped 5 bases from V and 4 bases from J, with 20 bases between. The CDR3 length is 16 residues. CDR1 SGHAT and CDR2 FQNNGV come from the germline V gene.

This clone has a single count. This chain links TRBV7-8 with TRBJ2-7; 7 bases agree with TRBD1. Trimming cost V 5 bases and J 2 bases; bases outside gene matches: 9. The CDR3 is made up of 15 amino acids. Germline V CDR1 and CDR2: SGHVS, FQNEAQ. The CDR3 DNA reads as TGTGCCAGCAGCACAAGCTGGGACAGTACCTACGAGCAGTACTTC. Protein product: CASSTSWDSTYEQYF.

The chain joins TRBV19 to TRBJ1-2; a weak D match, TRBD1 (6 bases). The CDR3 has 14 amino acids. Deletions cut 5 bases from V and 7 bases from J, with 17 bases between. Per the germline V gene, CDR1 is LNHDA and CDR2 is SQIVND (reference sequence). Here the CDR3 reads CASSESQGIGGYTF. The CDR3 DNA reads TGTGCCAGTAGTGAATCACAGGGAATTGGTGGCTACACCTTC.

This rearrangement joins TRBV4-1 to TRBJ2-3; 12 bases fit TRBD2. The germline gives CDR1 MGHRA, CDR2 YSYEKL. The CDR3 spans 19 residues. J gave up 2 bases and V 4 bases, and 13 bases lay outside the gene matches. The DNA for the CDR3 is TGCGCCAGCAGCCTTGAAGGAAGACTAGCGGGGGTAACCACAGATACGCAGTATTTT. Residues: CASSLEGRLAGVTTDTQYF.

The rearrangement links TRBV28 to TRBJ1-2; D gene ambiguous. This CDR3 has 14 residues. Germline CDR1 reads MDHEN; CDR2 reads SYDVKM. Trimming stripped 6 bases from V and 5 bases from J, with 16 bases between. CDR3 nucleotide sequence: TGTGCCAGCAGCATACCAGAATTATTTTATGGCTACACCTTC. Translated: CASSIPELFYGYTF.

This chain connects TRBV4-3 to TRBJ1-2, with 10 bases lining up with TRBD1. Germline lookup yields CDR1 LGHNA and CDR2 YSLEER. The CDR3 contains 17 residues. The J segment lost 5 bases and the V segment lost 0 bases, leaving 9 bases of the junction unmatched. CDR3 DNA: TGCGCCAGCAGCCAAGACCCGACCCGGACAGGGGGATATGGCTACACCTTC. Its protein is CASSQDPTRTGGYGYTF.